This TCR beta chain was sequenced for a study of OX40 agonist ivuxolimab in advanced cancers. The overall study: In this cohort, patients received ivuxolimab, an agonistic anti-OX40 (CD134) antibody. In this trial design, patients received ivuxolimab intravenously at 0.01 to 10 mg/kg every 2 weeks. Dose-escalation patients were diagnosed with hepatocellular carcinoma, melanoma, renal cell cancer or head and neck cancer.

Study-wide points: The study did not work out the antigen specificity of the expanded peripheral T cells.

A note on this clone: Its target is unknown.

Clones were read by immunoSEQ multiplex PCR, and TCRdb kept only the in-frame ones, dropping some. Here the sample spans around 60,000 clones, just over 85% being singletons. The CDR3 loop spans 15 amino acids. Trimming shortened V by 3 bases and J by 2 bases, and 14 bases separated the two germline ends. Germline-derived CDR1 and CDR2 are SGHRS and YFSETQ. This sample comprised CD4+ or CD8+ T cells sorted from blood, obtained in a trial of the OX40 agonist ivuxolimab. The TCR comes from an adult with an advanced solid tumor such as melanoma, head and neck, liver or kidney cancer. The rearrangement links TRBV5-1 to TRBJ2-5; D tentatively fits TRBD1 or TRBD2 (5 bases each). The CDR3 spells CASSSSGPPQETQYF. The CDR3, as DNA: TGCGCCAGCAGCTCTTCGGGGCCCCCTCAAGAGACCCAGTACTTC. The variable domain in full, with the rest retrieved from reference TRBV5-1 and TRBJ2-5, is KAGVTQTPRYLIKTRGQQVTLSCSPISGHRSVSWYQQTPGQGLQFLFEYFSETQRNKGNFPGRFSGRQFSNSRSEMNVSTLELGDSALYLCASSSSGPPQETQYFGPGTRLLVL.